The 18 T cell receptor beta chains reported below all come from one sample, sequenced in a study of blood T cells in healthy people across ages. The use of a sample-barcoded 5' primer and a J-beta primer mix characterized a second PCR of about 6 to 12 cycles. MiXCR was run by TCRdb on the 5' RACE reads, yielding one entry per CDR3 protein. The top ten clones hold 6.5% to 8.5% of a sample with over 1,300,000 distinct CDR3 sequences, roughly 64% of them seen once. Sequencing was carried out using blood. Receptors were obtained from a man younger than 35 in good health.

The chain employs TRBV7-9 and TRBJ2-7; TRBD1 aligns across 9 bases. V trimming: 2 bases; J trimming: 2 bases; junction bases outside the gene matches: 7. This CDR3 contains 16 residues. The germline gives CDR1 SEHNR, CDR2 FQNEAQ (reference sequence). The CDR3 here is CASSLRTGTGPYEQYF. In nucleotides, the CDR3 is TGTGCCAGCAGCTTACGGACCGGGACAGGGCCCTACGAGCAGTACTTC.

This clonotype was found once. The chain couples TRBV27 to TRBJ1-2; D not resolved. Germline V CDR1 and CDR2: MNHEY, SMNVEV (reference sequence). V dropped 8 bases and J dropped 4 bases, with 20 bases sitting between them. This CDR3 spans 15 amino acids. As DNA, the CDR3 is TGTGCCAGCGCCCTCCGTGTGCAGGAGATCTATGGCTACACCTTC. It yields the protein CASALRVQEIYGYTF.

This chain connects TRBV6-2 or TRBV6-3 to TRBJ2-3; D assignment may be TRBD1 or TRBD2 (6 bases each). There are 16 residues in the CDR3. Trimming took off 5 bases at V and 0 bases at J, with 15 bases between the two ends. Germline assignment: CDR1 MNHEY and CDR2 SVGEGT. The CDR3 DNA reads as TGTGCCAGCAGTCCCTCGAAAGGGGGGAGCACAGATACGCAGTATTTT. As protein: CASSPSKGGSTDTQYF.

The DNA of the CDR3 is TGCGCCAGCAGCGCTGCCGGGAGCTACGAGCAGTACTTC. Residues: CASSAAGSYEQYF. J is TRBJ2-7 and V is TRBV5-1; a weak D match, TRBD2 (6 bases). Germline lookup yields CDR1 SGHRS and CDR2 YFSETQ. CDR3 length: 13 amino acids. Trimming stripped 4 bases from V and 3 bases from J, with 11 bases between.

A few counts support this clonotype. V and J are TRBV4-2 and TRBJ2-7; TRBD1 might be the D (6 bases). The germline V gene encodes CDR1 LGHNA and CDR2 YNFKEQ. The CDR3 runs 15 residues. The V end was cut by 2 bases, the J end by 4 bases, with 15 bases between. CDR3 in amino acids: CASSQYTGPLYEQYF. The CDR3 DNA follows: TGTGCCAGCAGCCAATATACAGGGCCGCTATACGAGCAGTACTTC.

The CDR3 DNA is TGTGCCAGCAGCAAGCGGTGGGCTCATGATAGCAATCAGCCCCAGCATTTT. Translating gives CASSKRWAHDSNQPQHF. The chain has TRBV21-1 and TRBJ1-5. TRBV21-1 corresponds to a pseudogene. This CDR3 comprises 17 residues.

V usage is TRBV10-3 and J usage is TRBJ2-7; the match to TRBD2 covers 7 bases. V shed 8 bases, J shed 2 bases, and the junction held 6 bases outside the gene matches. Per germline, CDR1 ENHRY and CDR2 SYGVKD. This CDR3 is built from 13 residues. CDR3 bases: TGTGCCATCTCAGCGGGAATCACCTACGAGCAGTACTTC. This encodes CAISAGITYEQYF.

V usage is TRBV7-7 and J usage is TRBJ2-5; the match to TRBD1 covers 8 bases. The J segment lost 2 bases and the V segment lost 4 bases, leaving 9 bases of the junction unmatched. Germline V lookup: CDR1 SSHAT, CDR2 FNYEAQ (reference sequence). CDR3 length: 16 residues. The CDR3 coding sequence is TGTGCCAGCAGCTCCGACGGACAGGGCCCACAAGAGACCCAGTACTTC. Translating gives CASSSDGQGPQETQYF. The whole variable domain, filled in from reference TRBV7-7 and TRBJ2-5, reads GAGVSQSPRYKVTKRGQDVTLRCDPISSHATLYWYQQALGQGPEFLTYFNYEAQPDKSGLPSDRFSAERPEGSISTLTIQRTEQRDSAMYRCASSSDGQGPQETQYFGPGTRLLVL.

J is TRBJ2-1 and V is TRBV7-7, with D tentatively TRBD1 or TRBD2 (5 bases each). Germline CDR1 reads SSHAT; CDR2 reads FNYEAQ (reference sequence). V was cut by 5 bases and J by 9 bases, with 14 bases left in between. The length of the CDR3 is 13 residues. The CDR3 DNA follows: TGTGCCAGCAGCCACAGTGGGGGTTCTGAGCAGTTCTTC. Amino acid sequence: CASSHSGGSEQFF.

The CDR3 DNA reads as TGCAGCGTTAGACTAGCGGGGGACCGGGATACGCAGTATTTT. Translated: CSVRLAGDRDTQYF. This sequence joins TRBV29-1 and TRBJ2-3, with TRBD2 matching 12 bases. This CDR3 comprises 14 residues. J gave up 6 bases and V 5 bases, and 6 bases lay outside the gene matches. From germline, CDR1 is SQVTM and CDR2 ANQGSEA.

The CDR3, as DNA: TGCAGCGCCGTGGGACAGAGCCGCTATGGCTACACCTTC. This codes for CSAVGQSRYGYTF. This sequence joins TRBV29-1 and TRBJ1-2; TRBD1 matches 7 bases. Germline values: CDR1 SQVTM, CDR2 ANQGSEA. The CDR3 sequence is 13 residues long. The junction had 9 bases not matched to a gene; V was cut back by 7 bases and J by 4 bases.

The chain links TRBV25-1 to TRBJ2-3, with D perhaps being TRBD1 or TRBD2 (5 bases each). Trimming cost V 4 bases and J 6 bases, with 20 bases left between them. Germline CDR1 reads MGHDK; CDR2 reads SYGVNS. This CDR3 contains 16 residues. The CDR3 protein is CASSGELEVGADTQYF. The CDR3 coding sequence is TGTGCCAGCAGTGGCGAACTAGAAGTCGGGGCGGATACGCAGTATTTT.

The rearrangement uses TRBV7-9 and TRBJ2-1; D gene uncertain. The CDR3 is 12 amino acids. With 7 bases removed from V and 3 bases from J, the gap between germline ends came to 7 bases. From germline, CDR1 is SEHNR and CDR2 FQNEAQ (reference sequence). CDR3 coding DNA: TGTGCCAGCAAGGCTGACTACAATGAGCAGTTCTTC. Translated: CASKADYNEQFF.

CDR3: CASSMRGRTTYEQYF. The CDR3 bases are TGTGCCAGCAGCATGCGGGGGCGGACGACCTACGAGCAGTACTTC. The chain links TRBV5-4 to TRBJ2-7, with a possible D match to TRBD2 (7 bases). Trimming pared 4 bases from V and 2 bases from J, leaving 16 bases between. This CDR3 comprises 15 residues. From germline, CDR1 is SGHNT and CDR2 YYREEE (reference sequence).

V is TRBV7-6 and J is TRBJ1-4; D not certain. This CDR3 comprises 14 residues. Trimming removed 5 bases from V and 5 bases from J, with 12 bases in between. Germline V CDR1 and CDR2: SGHVS, FNYEAQ. The CDR3 spells CASSTGIGNEKLFF. In nucleotides, the CDR3 is TGTGCCAGCAGCACCGGGATAGGGAATGAAAAACTGTTTTTT.

This clonotype came up a few times. The chain is built from TRBV5-6 and TRBJ1-2, with 9 positions matching TRBD1. Trimming removed 3 bases from V and 4 bases from J; junction bases left unmatched: 7. This CDR3 is built from 15 residues. CDR1 is SGHDT, CDR2 YYEEEE, per germline. The CDR3 DNA follows: TGTGCCAGCAGCTACCGGACAGGGGACTTCTATGGCTACACCTTC. This codes for CASSYRTGDFYGYTF.

The V gene is TRBV11-2, the J gene TRBJ1-1, with D uncertain. V dropped 4 bases and J dropped 3 bases, with 12 bases sitting between them. The CDR3 covers 14 residues. Germline V gene sequence: CDR1 SGHAT, CDR2 FQNNGV. This CDR3 is CASSSGLGDTEAFF. CDR3 nucleotides: TGTGCCAGCAGCTCAGGACTTGGGGACACTGAAGCTTTCTTT.

This rearrangement joins TRBV5-1 to TRBJ1-5; unclear D gene. The CDR3 loop spans 21 amino acids. Trimming removed 0 bases at V and 5 bases at J, with 30 bases between. Looked up from germline, CDR1 is SGHRS and CDR2 is YFSETQ. The CDR3 is CASSLEPGSPGPNHGDQPQHF. The CDR3 nucleotides read TGCGCCAGCAGCTTGGAACCCGGATCTCCGGGCCCCAACCACGGGGATCAGCCCCAGCATTTT. Full variable domain (rest looked up from reference TRBV5-1 and TRBJ1-5): KAGVTQTPRYLIKTRGQQVTLSCSPISGHRSVSWYQQTPGQGLQFLFEYFSETQRNKGNFPGRFSGRQFSNSRSEMNVSTLELGDSALYLCASSLEPGSPGPNHGDQPQHFGDGTRLSIL.